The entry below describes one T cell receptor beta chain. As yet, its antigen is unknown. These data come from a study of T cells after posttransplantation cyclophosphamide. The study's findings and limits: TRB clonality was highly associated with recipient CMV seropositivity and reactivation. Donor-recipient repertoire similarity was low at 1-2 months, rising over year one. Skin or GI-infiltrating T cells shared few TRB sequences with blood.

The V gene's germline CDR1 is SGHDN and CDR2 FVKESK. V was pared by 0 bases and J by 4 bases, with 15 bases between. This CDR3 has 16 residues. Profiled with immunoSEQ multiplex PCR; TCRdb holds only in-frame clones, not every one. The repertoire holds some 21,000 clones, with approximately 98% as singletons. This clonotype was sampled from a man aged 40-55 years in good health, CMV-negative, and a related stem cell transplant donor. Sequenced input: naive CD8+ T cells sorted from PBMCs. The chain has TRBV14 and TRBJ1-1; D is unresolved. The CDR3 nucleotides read TGTGCCAGCAGCCAAGATGTCAGAGCGATCGTCACTGAAGCTTTCTTT. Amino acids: CASSQDVRAIVTEAFF.